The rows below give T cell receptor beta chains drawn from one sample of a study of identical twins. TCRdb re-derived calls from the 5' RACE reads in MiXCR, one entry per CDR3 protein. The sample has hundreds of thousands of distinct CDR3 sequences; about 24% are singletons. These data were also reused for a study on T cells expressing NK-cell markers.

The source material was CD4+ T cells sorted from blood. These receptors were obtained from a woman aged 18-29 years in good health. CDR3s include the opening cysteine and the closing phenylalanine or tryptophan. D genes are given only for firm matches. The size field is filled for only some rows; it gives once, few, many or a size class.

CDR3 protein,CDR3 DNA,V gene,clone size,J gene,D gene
CASSLEQTGLYGYTF,TGTGCCAGCAGCTTGGAGCAAACGGGACTATATGGCTACACCTTC,TRBV7-2,few,TRBJ1-2,NA
CASSLPESGELFF,TGCGCCAGCAGTTTACCGGAGTCCGGGGAGCTGTTTTTT,TRBV5-1,NA,TRBJ2-2,NA
CAISEAGARTNEQFF,TGTGCCATCAGTGAAGCGGGAGCCCGTACCAATGAGCAGTTCTTC,TRBV10-3,NA,TRBJ2-1,TRBD2
CASSLSETSTDTQYF,TGCGCCAGCAGCTTGAGCGAAACTAGCACAGATACGCAGTATTTT,TRBV5-1,few,TRBJ2-3,NA
CASSMQDSPLHF,TGTGCCAGCAGTATGCAGGATTCACCCCTCCACTTT,TRBV12-3/TRBV12-4,few,TRBJ1-6,NA
CSAREGTSTDTQYF,TGCAGTGCTAGGGAAGGGACTAGCACAGATACGCAGTATTTT,TRBV20-1,few,TRBJ2-3,NA
CSVARGGSYNEQFF,TGCAGCGTGGCGAGGGGGGGCTCCTACAATGAGCAGTTCTTC,TRBV29-1,NA,TRBJ2-1,NA
CSARGLAGREETQYF,TGCAGTGCTAGAGGGCTAGCGGGACGAGAAGAGACCCAGTACTTC,TRBV20-1,NA,TRBJ2-5,TRBD2
CASSLTRELEAFF,TGTGCCAGCAGCTTAACGCGGGAACTTGAAGCTTTCTTT,TRBV7-3,few,TRBJ1-1,NA
CAISQRGDTQYF,TGTGCCATCAGTCAACGGGGAGATACGCAGTATTTT,TRBV10-3,NA,TRBJ2-3,NA
CSVRSRGLGEQYF,TGCAGCGTTAGAAGCAGGGGCCTTGGCGAGCAGTACTTC,TRBV29-1,few,TRBJ2-7,NA
CASSQDHSPNTEAFF,TGCGCCAGCAGCCAAGACCACAGCCCGAACACTGAAGCTTTCTTT,TRBV4-3,many,TRBJ1-1,NA
CAISVGGDQPQHF,TGTGCCATCAGTGTGGGAGGGGATCAGCCCCAGCATTTT,TRBV10-3,few,TRBJ1-5,NA
CASSPLSGGPEAFF,TGTGCCAGCAGCCCCTTATCGGGGGGCCCTGAAGCTTTCTTT,TRBV3-1,many,TRBJ1-1,NA
CASSKGLAGFGEQFF,TGTGCCAGCAGTAAGGGACTAGCGGGATTTGGGGAGCAGTTCTTC,TRBV25-1,few,TRBJ2-1,TRBD2